A selection of T cell receptor beta chains follows, all from one sample in a study of T cells in Graves' hyperthyroidism and ophthalmopathy. TCRdb reprocessed the multiplex PCR reads via MiXCR and lists one record per CDR3 protein. The sample shows approximately 400,000 distinct CDR3 sequences, around 18% of them seen only once. Sequencing was carried out using blood. The receptors were sampled from a young man with Graves' ophthalmopathy. CDR3s leave out the opening cysteine and the closing phenylalanine or tryptophan. Size is stated for part of the rows, as once, few or many counts, or as a class when the clone is expanded.

few,TRBJ2-3,TRBV5-8,ASSLAMTSGTDTQY
few,TRBJ1-5,TRBV9,ASSATGGRQPQH
many,TRBJ2-7,TRBV12-3/TRBV12-4,ASSQELYEQY
-,TRBJ2-5,TRBV10-3,AISGGTGTY
many,TRBJ2-3,TRBV2,ASTPEVTTDTQY
few,TRBJ1-2,TRBV5-4,ASRPPGANYGYT
-,TRBJ2-5,TRBV4-2,ASSQASGLAGEETQY
few,TRBJ1-5,TRBV19,ASSWGQGNQPQH
-,TRBJ2-7,TRBV18,ASSPEGGSSYEQY
few,TRBJ2-5,TRBV12-3/TRBV12-4,ASRRTGGSETQY
-,TRBJ2-7,TRBV14,ASSHNHRAGEQY
-,TRBJ1-1,TRBV28,ASSFGYSNSEAF
-,TRBJ2-5,TRBV7-9,ASSLGGVGQGRETQY
-,TRBJ1-2,TRBV2,ASSEFRDRYT
-,TRBJ2-1,TRBV18,ASSPRDWAAVYNEQF